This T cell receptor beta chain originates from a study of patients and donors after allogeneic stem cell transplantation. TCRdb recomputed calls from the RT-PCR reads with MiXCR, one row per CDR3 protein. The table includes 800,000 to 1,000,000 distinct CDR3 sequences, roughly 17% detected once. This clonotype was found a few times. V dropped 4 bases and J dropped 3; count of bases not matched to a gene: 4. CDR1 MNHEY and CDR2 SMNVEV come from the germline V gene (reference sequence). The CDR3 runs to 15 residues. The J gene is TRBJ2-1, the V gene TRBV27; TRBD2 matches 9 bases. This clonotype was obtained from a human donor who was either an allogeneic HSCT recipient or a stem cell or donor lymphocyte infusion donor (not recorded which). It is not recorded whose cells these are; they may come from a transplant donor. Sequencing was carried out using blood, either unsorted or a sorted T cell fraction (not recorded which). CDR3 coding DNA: TGTGCCAGCAGTTCGGGACTAGCATTCTACAATGAGCAGTTCTTC. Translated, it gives CASSSGLAFYNEQFF.